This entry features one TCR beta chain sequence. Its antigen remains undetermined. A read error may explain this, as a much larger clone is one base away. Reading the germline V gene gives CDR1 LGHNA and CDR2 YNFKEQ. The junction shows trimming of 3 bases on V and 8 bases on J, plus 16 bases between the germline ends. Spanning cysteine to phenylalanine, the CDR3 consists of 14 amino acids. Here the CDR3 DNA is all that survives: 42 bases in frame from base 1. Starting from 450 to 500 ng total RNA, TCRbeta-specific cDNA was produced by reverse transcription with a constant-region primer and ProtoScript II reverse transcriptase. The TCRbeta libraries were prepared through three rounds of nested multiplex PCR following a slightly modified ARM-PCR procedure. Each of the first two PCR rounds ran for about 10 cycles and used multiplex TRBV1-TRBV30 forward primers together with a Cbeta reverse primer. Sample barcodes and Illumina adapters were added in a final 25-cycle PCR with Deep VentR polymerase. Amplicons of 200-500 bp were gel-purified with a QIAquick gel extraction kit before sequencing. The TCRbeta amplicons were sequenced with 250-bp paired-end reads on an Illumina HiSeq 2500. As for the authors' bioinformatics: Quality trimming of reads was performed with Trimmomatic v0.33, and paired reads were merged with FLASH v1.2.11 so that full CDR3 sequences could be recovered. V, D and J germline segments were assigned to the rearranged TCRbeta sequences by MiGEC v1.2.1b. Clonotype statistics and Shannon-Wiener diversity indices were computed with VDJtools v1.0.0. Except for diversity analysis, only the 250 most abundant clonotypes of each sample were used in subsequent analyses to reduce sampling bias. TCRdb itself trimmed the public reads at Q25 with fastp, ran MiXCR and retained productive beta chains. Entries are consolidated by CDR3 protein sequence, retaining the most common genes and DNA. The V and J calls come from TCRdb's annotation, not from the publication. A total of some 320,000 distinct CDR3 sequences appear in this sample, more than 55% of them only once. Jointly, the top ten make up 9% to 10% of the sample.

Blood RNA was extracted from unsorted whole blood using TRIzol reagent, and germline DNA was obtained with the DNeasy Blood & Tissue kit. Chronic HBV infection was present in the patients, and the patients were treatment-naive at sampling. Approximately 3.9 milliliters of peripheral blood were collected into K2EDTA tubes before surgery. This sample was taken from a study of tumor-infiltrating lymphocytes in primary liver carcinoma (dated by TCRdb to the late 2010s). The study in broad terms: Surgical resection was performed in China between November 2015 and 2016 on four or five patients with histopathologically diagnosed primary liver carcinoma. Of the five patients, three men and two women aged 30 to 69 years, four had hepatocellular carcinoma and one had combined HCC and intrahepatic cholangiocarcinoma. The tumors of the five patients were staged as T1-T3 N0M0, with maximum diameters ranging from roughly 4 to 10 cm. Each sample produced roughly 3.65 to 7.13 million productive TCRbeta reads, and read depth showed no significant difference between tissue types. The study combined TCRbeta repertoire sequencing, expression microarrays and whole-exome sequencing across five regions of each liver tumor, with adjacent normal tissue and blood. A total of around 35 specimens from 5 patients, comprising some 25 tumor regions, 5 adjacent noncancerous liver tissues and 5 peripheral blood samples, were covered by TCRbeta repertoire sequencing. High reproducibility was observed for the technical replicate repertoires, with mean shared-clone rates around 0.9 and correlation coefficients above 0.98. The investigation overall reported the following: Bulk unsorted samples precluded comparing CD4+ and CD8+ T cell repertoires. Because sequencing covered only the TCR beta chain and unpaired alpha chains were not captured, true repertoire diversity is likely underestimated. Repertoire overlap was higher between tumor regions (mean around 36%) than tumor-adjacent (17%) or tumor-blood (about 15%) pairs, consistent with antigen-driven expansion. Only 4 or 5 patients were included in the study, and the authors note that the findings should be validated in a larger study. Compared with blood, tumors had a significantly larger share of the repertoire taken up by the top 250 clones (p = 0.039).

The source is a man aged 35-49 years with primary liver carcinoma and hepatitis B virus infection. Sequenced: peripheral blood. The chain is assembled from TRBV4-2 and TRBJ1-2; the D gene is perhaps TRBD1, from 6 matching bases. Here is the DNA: TGTGCCAGCAGCCATGACCACAGGGTCGGCGGCTACACCTTC. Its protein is CASSHDHRVGGYTF.